These T cell receptor beta chains were read from a single sample in a study of beta chain features in type 1 diabetes. Sequencing was performed with immunoSEQ multiplex PCR; in TCRdb, only in-frame clones are kept and a portion is missing. The data show about 650,000 clones, over 10% seen once. Sequenced material: naive CD4+ T cells from blood. The receptors here all came from a young man with type 1 diabetes. Each CDR3 is given with its conserved first and last residue. D genes are given only for firm matches. Some rows mark clone size as missing; the rest say once, few, many or name a class of expanded clone.

d_gene: TRBD2; v_gene: TRBV7-2; j_gene: TRBJ2-1; abundance: few; CDR3aa: CASSLDQRGVNEQFF; CDR3nt: TGTGCCAGCAGCTTAGACCAGCGGGGGGTCAATGAGCAGTTCTTC
d_gene: .; v_gene: TRBV7-6; j_gene: TRBJ1-1; abundance: .; CDR3aa: CASSYSGPMNTEAFF; CDR3nt: TGTGCCAGCAGCTATTCGGGCCCTATGAACACTGAAGCTTTCTTT
d_gene: .; v_gene: TRBV7-2; j_gene: TRBJ2-7; abundance: .; CDR3aa: CASSQAGVSYEQYF; CDR3nt: TGTGCCAGCAGCCAGGCAGGAGTCTCCTACGAGCAGTACTTC
d_gene: TRBD2; v_gene: TRBV10-3; j_gene: TRBJ2-7; abundance: few; CDR3aa: CAIRGPGLQYEQYF; CDR3nt: TGTGCCATCAGGGGCCCGGGACTACAATACGAGCAGTACTTC
d_gene: .; v_gene: TRBV10-3; j_gene: TRBJ1-1; abundance: .; CDR3aa: CAISESGGNTEAFF; CDR3nt: TGTGCCATCAGTGAGTCGGGGGGTAACACTGAAGCTTTCTTT
d_gene: TRBD2; v_gene: TRBV28; j_gene: TRBJ2-3; abundance: .; CDR3aa: CASSLAGVSTDTQYF; CDR3nt: TGTGCCAGCAGCCTAGCGGGGGTTAGCACAGATACGCAGTATTTT
d_gene: .; v_gene: TRBV7-3; j_gene: TRBJ2-7; abundance: few; CDR3aa: CASSPTAASSYEQYF; CDR3nt: TGTGCCAGCAGCCCTACAGCGGCCAGTTCCTACGAGCAGTACTTC
d_gene: .; v_gene: TRBV7-2; j_gene: TRBJ2-3; abundance: few; CDR3aa: CASSPPRGREGTDTQYF; CDR3nt: TGTGCCAGCAGCCCTCCCCGGGGCAGGGAAGGCACAGATACGCAGTATTTT
d_gene: .; v_gene: TRBV7-6; j_gene: TRBJ1-6; abundance: few; CDR3aa: CASSSQGLYNSPLHF; CDR3nt: TGTGCCAGCAGCTCCCAGGGGCTCTATAATTCACCCCTCCACTTT
d_gene: .; v_gene: TRBV7-9; j_gene: TRBJ2-1; abundance: .; CDR3aa: CASSFSYNEQFF; CDR3nt: TGTGCCAGCAGCTTTTCCTACAATGAGCAGTTCTTC
d_gene: .; v_gene: TRBV7-8; j_gene: TRBJ1-5; abundance: .; CDR3aa: CASSLVAASNQPQHF; CDR3nt: TGTGCCAGCAGCTTAGTGGCAGCTAGCAATCAGCCCCAGCATTTT
d_gene: TRBD1; v_gene: TRBV5-1; j_gene: TRBJ2-3; abundance: .; CDR3aa: CASSRQGNTDTQYF; CDR3nt: TGCGCCAGCAGCCGACAGGGAAACACAGATACGCAGTATTTT
d_gene: .; v_gene: TRBV27; j_gene: TRBJ2-7; abundance: few; CDR3aa: CASSLAGYSYEQYF; CDR3nt: TGTGCCAGCAGTTTAGCGGGGTACTCCTACGAGCAGTACTTC
d_gene: .; v_gene: TRBV14; j_gene: TRBJ2-7; abundance: few; CDR3aa: CASSRYEQYF; CDR3nt: TGTGCCAGCAGCCGTTACGAGCAGTACTTC
d_gene: .; v_gene: TRBV2; j_gene: TRBJ1-5; abundance: few; CDR3aa: CATNSGEAQPQHF; CDR3nt: TGTGCCACAAATTCCGGGGAGGCTCAGCCCCAGCATTTT
d_gene: .; v_gene: TRBV11-3; j_gene: TRBJ2-1; abundance: few; CDR3aa: CATKGQWSNEQFF; CDR3nt: TGTGCCACCAAAGGACAATGGTCCAATGAGCAGTTCTTC
d_gene: .; v_gene: TRBV6-6; j_gene: TRBJ2-3; abundance: .; CDR3aa: CASSVTRTGTQYF; CDR3nt: TGTGCCAGCAGTGTCACGCGCACAGGTACGCAGTATTTT
d_gene: .; v_gene: TRBV11-2; j_gene: TRBJ2-7; abundance: few; CDR3aa: CASSLVRAGGEQYF; CDR3nt: TGTGCCAGCAGCTTAGTTCGGGCAGGCGGGGAGCAGTACTTC
d_gene: .; v_gene: TRBV5-6; j_gene: TRBJ1-2; abundance: .; CDR3aa: CASSLLDQRNYGYTF; CDR3nt: TGTGCCAGCAGCTTGCTGGATCAGAGGAACTATGGCTACACCTTC
d_gene: TRBD1; v_gene: TRBV16; j_gene: TRBJ1-5; abundance: few; CDR3aa: CASSQTGGIQPQHF; CDR3nt: TGTGCCAGCAGCCAGACAGGGGGTATTCAGCCCCAGCATTTT
d_gene: TRBD1; v_gene: TRBV5-1; j_gene: TRBJ1-3; abundance: .; CDR3aa: CASSQNGQASGNTIYF; CDR3nt: TGCGCCAGCAGCCAAAACGGACAGGCCTCTGGAAACACCATATATTTT
d_gene: .; v_gene: TRBV7-8; j_gene: TRBJ1-1; abundance: .; CDR3aa: CASSFPPLSPNTEAFF; CDR3nt: TGTGCCAGCAGCTTTCCTCCCTTAAGTCCTAACACTGAAGCTTTCTTT
d_gene: TRBD1; v_gene: TRBV5-4; j_gene: TRBJ2-5; abundance: .; CDR3aa: CASSNRDRVETQYF; CDR3nt: TGTGCCAGCAGCAACCGGGACAGGGTCGAGACCCAGTACTTC
d_gene: .; v_gene: TRBV7-6; j_gene: TRBJ2-7; abundance: .; CDR3aa: CASSLALQGSAEQYF; CDR3nt: TGTGCCAGCAGCTTAGCGCTTCAGGGTAGCGCCGAGCAGTACTTC
d_gene: TRBD1; v_gene: TRBV4-3; j_gene: TRBJ1-6; abundance: few; CDR3aa: CASSQDSRGYNSPLHF; CDR3nt: TGCGCCAGCAGCCAAGATAGCAGGGGGTATAATTCACCCCTCCACTTT
d_gene: .; v_gene: TRBV6-6; j_gene: TRBJ2-5; abundance: few; CDR3aa: CASSLLREQETQYF; CDR3nt: TGTGCCAGCAGTTTACTCAGGGAACAAGAGACCCAGTACTTC
d_gene: .; v_gene: TRBV5-4; j_gene: TRBJ1-6; abundance: few; CDR3aa: CASSQDSDNSPLHF; CDR3nt: TGTGCCAGCAGCCAGGACAGCGATAATTCACCCCTCCACTTT
d_gene: TRBD1; v_gene: TRBV10-3; j_gene: TRBJ1-2; abundance: .; CDR3aa: CASTPQGNYGYTF; CDR3nt: TGTGCCAGCACCCCACAGGGGAACTATGGCTACACCTTC
d_gene: TRBD2; v_gene: TRBV14; j_gene: TRBJ2-1; abundance: few; CDR3aa: CASSPMFGLAGENEQFF; CDR3nt: TGTGCCAGCAGCCCAATGTTTGGACTAGCGGGGGAAAATGAGCAGTTCTTC
d_gene: .; v_gene: TRBV9; j_gene: TRBJ2-6; abundance: few; CDR3aa: CASSLPLGSGANVLTF; CDR3nt: TGTGCCAGCAGCCTGCCCTTGGGCTCTGGGGCCAACGTCCTGACTTTC
d_gene: TRBD1; v_gene: TRBV29-1; j_gene: TRBJ1-1; abundance: few; CDR3aa: CSVRDRGITEAFF; CDR3nt: TGCAGCGTTCGTGACAGGGGCATTACTGAAGCTTTCTTT
d_gene: TRBD1; v_gene: TRBV19; j_gene: TRBJ1-5; abundance: .; CDR3aa: CASSRLGQGALGQPQHF; CDR3nt: TGTGCCAGTAGTCGCCTGGGACAGGGGGCGCTTGGTCAGCCCCAGCATTTT
d_gene: .; v_gene: TRBV5-6; j_gene: TRBJ2-7; abundance: few; CDR3aa: CASSFGVLARYEQYF; CDR3nt: TGTGCCAGCAGCTTTGGGGTATTAGCTCGGTACGAGCAGTACTTC
d_gene: TRBD1; v_gene: TRBV5-1; j_gene: TRBJ2-7; abundance: .; CDR3aa: CASGDREFYEQYF; CDR3nt: TGCGCCAGCGGGGACAGGGAGTTCTACGAGCAGTACTTC
d_gene: .; v_gene: TRBV5-1; j_gene: TRBJ2-1; abundance: few; CDR3aa: CASSLSLSYNEQFF; CDR3nt: TGCGCCAGCAGCTTGTCGCTCAGCTACAATGAGCAGTTCTTC
d_gene: .; v_gene: TRBV6-6; j_gene: TRBJ2-7; abundance: .; CDR3aa: CASSQISYEQYF; CDR3nt: TGTGCCAGCAGCCAGATAAGCTACGAGCAGTACTTC
d_gene: TRBD1; v_gene: TRBV2; j_gene: TRBJ1-6; abundance: few; CDR3aa: CASSGSGTGGIPLHF; CDR3nt: TGTGCCAGCAGTGGTAGCGGGACAGGGGGGATACCCCTCCACTTT
d_gene: TRBD1; v_gene: TRBV5-6; j_gene: TRBJ2-4; abundance: few; CDR3aa: CASSPPGTVAKNIQYF; CDR3nt: TGTGCCAGCAGCCCGCCTGGGACAGTAGCCAAAAACATTCAGTACTTC
d_gene: .; v_gene: TRBV6-1; j_gene: TRBJ2-1; abundance: .; CDR3aa: CASSDDPDNEQFF; CDR3nt: TGTGCCAGCAGTGACGACCCGGACAATGAGCAGTTCTTC
d_gene: .; v_gene: TRBV20-1; j_gene: TRBJ1-2; abundance: few; CDR3aa: CSPRGYTF; CDR3nt: TGCAGTCCCCGCGGCTACACCTTC
d_gene: TRBD1; v_gene: TRBV9; j_gene: TRBJ2-6; abundance: .; CDR3aa: CASSPDRGHGAWANVLTF; CDR3nt: TGTGCCAGCAGCCCCGACAGGGGGCATGGAGCGTGGGCCAACGTCCTGACTTTC
d_gene: .; v_gene: TRBV18; j_gene: TRBJ2-3; abundance: few; CDR3aa: CASSPISGTDTQYF; CDR3nt: TGTGCCAGCTCACCAATTTCGGGGACGGATACGCAGTATTTT
d_gene: .; v_gene: TRBV15; j_gene: TRBJ1-2; abundance: few; CDR3aa: CATSRDSVPTNYGYTF; CDR3nt: TGTGCCACCAGCAGAGATAGCGTGCCTACTAACTATGGCTACACCTTC
d_gene: TRBD1; v_gene: TRBV27; j_gene: TRBJ1-3; abundance: few; CDR3aa: CASSRGQGVSGNTIYF; CDR3nt: TGTGCCAGCAGTAGAGGACAGGGAGTATCTGGAAACACCATATATTTT